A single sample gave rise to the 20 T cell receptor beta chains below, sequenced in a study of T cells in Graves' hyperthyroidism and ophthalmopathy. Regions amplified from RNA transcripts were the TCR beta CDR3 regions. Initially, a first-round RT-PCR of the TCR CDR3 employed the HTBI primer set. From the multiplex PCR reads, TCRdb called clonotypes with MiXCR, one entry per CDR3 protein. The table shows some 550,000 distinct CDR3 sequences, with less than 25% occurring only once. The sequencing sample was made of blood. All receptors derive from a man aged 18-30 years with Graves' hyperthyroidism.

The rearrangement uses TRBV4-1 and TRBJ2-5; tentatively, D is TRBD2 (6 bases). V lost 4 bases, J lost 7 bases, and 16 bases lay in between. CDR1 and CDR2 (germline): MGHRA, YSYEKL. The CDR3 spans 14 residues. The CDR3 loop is CASSRLGGLGTQYF. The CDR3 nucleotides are TGCGCCAGCAGCCGCCTAGGAGGGCTCGGGACCCAGTACTTC.

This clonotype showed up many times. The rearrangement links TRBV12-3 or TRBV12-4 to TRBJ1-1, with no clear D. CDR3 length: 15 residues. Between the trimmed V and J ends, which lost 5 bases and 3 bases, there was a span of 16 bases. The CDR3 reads CASSPAVRVDTEAFF. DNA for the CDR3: TGTGCCAGCAGTCCGGCTGTTAGGGTAGACACTGAAGCTTTCTTT.

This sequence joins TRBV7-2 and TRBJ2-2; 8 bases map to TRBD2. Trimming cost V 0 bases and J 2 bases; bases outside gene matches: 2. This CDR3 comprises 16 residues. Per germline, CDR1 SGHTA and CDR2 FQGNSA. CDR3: CASSLALAGNTGELFF. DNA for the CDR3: TGTGCCAGCAGCTTAGCCCTAGCGGGCAACACCGGGGAGCTGTTTTTT.

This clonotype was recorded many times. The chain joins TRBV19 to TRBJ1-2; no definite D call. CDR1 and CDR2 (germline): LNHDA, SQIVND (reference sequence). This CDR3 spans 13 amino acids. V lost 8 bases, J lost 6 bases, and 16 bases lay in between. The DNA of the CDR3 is TGTGCCAGTCGGTTGGATTCGAGGGATGGCTACACCTTC. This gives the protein CASRLDSRDGYTF.

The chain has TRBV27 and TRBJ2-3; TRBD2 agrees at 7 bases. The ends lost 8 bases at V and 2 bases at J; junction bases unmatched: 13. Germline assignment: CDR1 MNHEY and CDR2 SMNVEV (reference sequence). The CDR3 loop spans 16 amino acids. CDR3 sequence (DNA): TGTGCCAGCTCACCAGTCCCTAGCGGCCCCACAGATACGCAGTATTTT. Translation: CASSPVPSGPTDTQYF.

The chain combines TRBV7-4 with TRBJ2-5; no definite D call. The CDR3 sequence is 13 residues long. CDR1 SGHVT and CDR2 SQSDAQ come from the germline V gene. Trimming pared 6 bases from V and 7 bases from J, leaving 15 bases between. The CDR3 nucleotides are TGTGCCAGCAGTGGATCGTCCGGCGGGACCCAGTACTTC. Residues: CASSGSSGGTQYF.

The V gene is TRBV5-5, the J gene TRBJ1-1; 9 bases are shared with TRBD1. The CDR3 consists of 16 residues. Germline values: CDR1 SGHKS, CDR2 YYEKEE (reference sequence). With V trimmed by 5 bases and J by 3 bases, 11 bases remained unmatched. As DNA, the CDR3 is TGTGCCAGCAGTAGGGGACAGGGAAAAGGGGACACTGAAGCTTTCTTT. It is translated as CASSRGQGKGDTEAFF.

The CDR3: CASRPGWGEQYF. The DNA for the CDR3 is TGTGCCAGCAGGCCTGGGTGGGGTGAGCAGTACTTC. V gene TRBV12-3 or TRBV12-4 combines with J gene TRBJ2-7, with D unclear. The V end lost 6 bases, the J end lost 7 bases, and 13 bases lay between the germline ends. The CDR3 is made up of 12 amino acids.

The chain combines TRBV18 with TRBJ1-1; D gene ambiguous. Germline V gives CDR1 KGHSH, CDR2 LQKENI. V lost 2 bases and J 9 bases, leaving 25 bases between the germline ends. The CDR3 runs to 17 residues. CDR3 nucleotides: TGTGCCAGCTCACCAAGGAACCTTAAAGGAGGGTCGGTCAAAGCTTTCTTT. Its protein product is CASSPRNLKGGSVKAFF.

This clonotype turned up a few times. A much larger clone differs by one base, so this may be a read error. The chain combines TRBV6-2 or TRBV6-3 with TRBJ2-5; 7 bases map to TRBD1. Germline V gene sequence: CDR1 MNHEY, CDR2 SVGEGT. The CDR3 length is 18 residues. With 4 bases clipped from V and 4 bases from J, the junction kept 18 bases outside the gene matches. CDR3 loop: CASSSRLLERGLGETQYF. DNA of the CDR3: TGTGCCAGCAGTTCCCGTCTGCTCGAAAGGGGGCTTGGAGAGACCCAGTACTTC.

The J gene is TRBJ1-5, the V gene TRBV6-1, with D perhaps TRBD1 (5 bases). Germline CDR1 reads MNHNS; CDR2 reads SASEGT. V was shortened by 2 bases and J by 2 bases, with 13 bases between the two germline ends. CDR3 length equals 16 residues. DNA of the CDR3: TGTGCCAGCAGTGAATTGGAGGGGTCGGGCAATCAGCCCCAGCATTTT. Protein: CASSELEGSGNQPQHF.

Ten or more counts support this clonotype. The CDR3 spells CASSRTGFGDQPQHF. The CDR3 DNA sequence: TGTGCCAGCAGCCGGACAGGGTTTGGCGATCAGCCCCAGCATTTT. The chain recombines TRBV5-6 with TRBJ1-5; the match to TRBD1 covers 8 bases. CDR3 length: 15 amino acids. The junction had 8 bases not matched to a gene; V was cut back by 4 bases and J by 5 bases. Germline values: CDR1 SGHDT, CDR2 YYEEEE.

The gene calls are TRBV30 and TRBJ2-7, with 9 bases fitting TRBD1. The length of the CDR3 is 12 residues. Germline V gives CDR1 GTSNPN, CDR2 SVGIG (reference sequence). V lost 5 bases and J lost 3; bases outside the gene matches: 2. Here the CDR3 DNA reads TGTGCCTGGTGGACAGGGGACTACGAGCAGTACTTC. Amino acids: CAWWTGDYEQYF.

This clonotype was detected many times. The CDR3 sequence: CASSRTGAETQYF. The CDR3 bases are TGTGCCAGCAGCCGGACAGGGGCGGAGACCCAGTACTTC. The chain recombines TRBV6-5 with TRBJ2-5, with TRBD1 identical over 9 bases. The germline V gene has CDR1 MNHEY and CDR2 SVGAGI. J was trimmed by 5 bases and V by 6 bases; bases with no gene match: 4. The CDR3 runs to 13 residues.

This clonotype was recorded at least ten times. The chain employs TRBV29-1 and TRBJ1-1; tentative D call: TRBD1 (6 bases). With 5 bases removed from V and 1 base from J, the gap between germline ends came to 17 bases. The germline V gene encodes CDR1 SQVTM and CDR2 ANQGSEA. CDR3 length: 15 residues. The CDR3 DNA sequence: TGCAGCGTTATCCTACAATCGACAGGGAACACTGAAGCTTTCTTT. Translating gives CSVILQSTGNTEAFF.

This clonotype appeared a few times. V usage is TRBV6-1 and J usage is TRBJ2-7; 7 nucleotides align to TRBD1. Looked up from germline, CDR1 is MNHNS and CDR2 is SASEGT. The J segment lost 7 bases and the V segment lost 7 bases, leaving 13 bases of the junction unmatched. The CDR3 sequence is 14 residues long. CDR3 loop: CASTEGARGREQYF. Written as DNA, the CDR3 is TGTGCCAGCACCGAGGGGGCGCGAGGAAGAGAGCAGTACTTC.

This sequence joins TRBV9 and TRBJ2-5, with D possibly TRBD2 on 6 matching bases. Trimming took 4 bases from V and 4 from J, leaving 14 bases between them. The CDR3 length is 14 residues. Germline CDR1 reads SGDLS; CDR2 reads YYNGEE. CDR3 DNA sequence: TGTGCCAGCAGCCCCATTAGCGGAGCAGAGACCCAGTACTTC. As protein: CASSPISGAETQYF.

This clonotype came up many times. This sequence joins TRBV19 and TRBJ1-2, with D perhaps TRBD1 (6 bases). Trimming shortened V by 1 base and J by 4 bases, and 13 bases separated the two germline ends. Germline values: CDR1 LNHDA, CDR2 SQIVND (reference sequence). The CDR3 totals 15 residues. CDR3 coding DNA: TGTGCCAGTAGTATAGTTCCGGACAGCATCTATGGCTACACCTTC. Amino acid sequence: CASSIVPDSIYGYTF.

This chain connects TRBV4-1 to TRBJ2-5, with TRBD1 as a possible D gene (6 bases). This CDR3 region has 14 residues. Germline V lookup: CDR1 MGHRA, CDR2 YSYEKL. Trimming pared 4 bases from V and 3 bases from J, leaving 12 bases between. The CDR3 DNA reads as TGCGCCAGCAGCCTCATAGGGGGTGAAGAGACCCAGTACTTC. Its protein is CASSLIGGEETQYF.

The chain's CDR3 is CASSKTGGGGYTF. The CDR3 region has the DNA TGTGCCAGCAGCAAGACAGGGGGTGGAGGCTACACCTTC. V usage is TRBV7-3 and J usage is TRBJ1-2; 9 bases line up with TRBD1. CDR3 length: 13 residues. The V segment lost 5 bases and the J segment 8 bases; nucleotides outside the gene matches: 6. Germline CDR1 reads SGHTA; CDR2 reads FQGTGA.